This T cell receptor (beta chain) was identified in a study of PD-1 blockade in mismatch repair-deficient tumors. This clone was seen once. The data were produced by immunoSEQ multiplex PCR, yet TCRdb's version contains in-frame clones alone and is incomplete. The sample records just under 65,000 clones, approximately 88% being singletons. The length of the CDR3 is 17 residues. The germline CDR1 and CDR2 sequences are LGHNA and YNFKEQ. Trimming cost V 2 bases and J 0 bases; bases outside gene matches: 5. This receptor was obtained from an adult with mismatch repair-deficient cancer. The chain has TRBV4-2 and TRBJ1-5; 9 nucleotides agree with TRBD1. Material: peripheral blood, obtained 52 weeks after starting pembrolizumab. The CDR3 region is CASSQLQGAGSNQPQHF. CDR3 nucleotide sequence: TGTGCCAGCAGCCAATTACAGGGGGCGGGTAGCAATCAGCCCCAGCATTTT.